The TCR beta chain described here comes from a study of T cells after posttransplantation cyclophosphamide. Produced via immunoSEQ multiplex PCR; TCRdb's table is partial and in-frame only. The sample includes approximately 40,000 clones, about three quarters seen only once; the top ten take 6.5% to 9.5%. V lost 3 bases, J lost 0 bases, and 14 bases lay in between. CDR3 size: 16 residues. From germline, CDR1 is LGHNT and CDR2 FRNRAP. Findings and limits, study-wide: Later post-transplant blood repertoires were often dominated by donor CD8+ memory clones. After PTCy, TRB diversity resembled that of CNI/methotrexate controls.

Points on this clone: Its antigen is still unknown.

Busulfan-fludarabine conditioning, marrow transplant, and cyclophosphamide on days +3 and +4 were administered. J is TRBJ1-2 and V is TRBV12-5; D gene uncertain. This clonotype was obtained from a female patient aged 40-50 years who received an allogeneic stem cell transplant from a related donor, was CMV-positive, and had no GVHD. Some T cells may possibly be graft donor cells. Material: CD4+ T cells sorted from blood, obtained approximately 2,000 days after a stem cell transplant with posttransplant cyclophosphamide. CDR3 DNA: TGTGCTAGTGGTTTAGGTACAGTGACGACTAACTATGGCTACACCTTC. Encoded protein: CASGLGTVTTNYGYTF.